This passage covers 32 T cell receptor beta chains from one sample sequenced in a study of T cell changes during pregnancy in multiple sclerosis. Data came from immunoSEQ multiplex PCR; TCRdb stores just in-frame clones and leaves some out. The table includes around 60,000 clones, approximately 90% detected once. Sample: peripheral blood, taken in the third trimester of pregnancy. The receptors come from a female donor in good health, enrolled as a control in a pregnancy study.

The V gene is TRBV5-1, the J gene TRBJ1-4; TRBD1 might be the D (6 bases). Trimming shortened V by 3 bases and J by 5 bases, and 11 bases separated the two germline ends. This CDR3 contains 14 residues. Germline assignment: CDR1 SGHRS and CDR2 YFSETQ. CDR3 nucleotide sequence: TGCGCCAGCAGCTCCGGACAGTTAAATGAAAAACTGTTTTTT. This sequence encodes CASSSGQLNEKLFF.

This sequence joins TRBV5-1 and TRBJ2-1; TRBD2 matches at 11 bases. The V and J ends lost 3 bases and 3 bases, in that order; junction bases with no gene match: 11. The CDR3 runs to 18 residues. Germline values: CDR1 SGHRS, CDR2 YFSETQ. The CDR3 region is CASSSPTGTSGNYNEQFF. CDR3 DNA sequence: TGCGCCAGCAGCTCTCCCACCGGGACTAGCGGAAACTACAATGAGCAGTTCTTC.

This chain connects TRBV28 to TRBJ1-3; D might be TRBD1 (5 bases). V gave up 4 bases and J gave up 4 bases, with 11 bases separating them. Germline CDR1 reads MDHEN; CDR2 reads SYDVKM. This CDR3 contains 14 residues. The CDR3 loop is CASSSGGAGNTIYF. Written as DNA, the CDR3 is TGTGCCAGCAGTTCAGGCGGGGCCGGAAACACCATATATTTT.

The genes are TRBV6-5 and TRBJ2-7; D might be TRBD2 (5 bases). The CDR3 has 16 residues. Trimming left V 2 bases short and J 0 bases short, with 14 bases between. Germline lookup yields CDR1 MNHEY and CDR2 SVGAGI. The CDR3 reads CASSYRGRLSSYEQYF. CDR3 in DNA: TGTGCCAGCAGTTACCGAGGGCGCCTGAGCTCCTACGAGCAGTACTTC.

The CDR3 DNA reads as TGTGCCAGTAGGACCCCAGGGGGCTGGCGCAATCAGCCCCAGCATTTT. Encoded protein: CASRTPGGWRNQPQHF. The chain employs TRBV19 and TRBJ1-5, with TRBD1 matching over 8 bases. The CDR3 consists of 16 residues. The V gene end was trimmed by 6 bases and the J gene end by 2 bases; junction bases not matched to a gene: 9. Germline V gene data show CDR1 as LNHDA and CDR2 as SQIVND (reference sequence).

CDR3 DNA sequence: TGTGCCAGCAGCTACGGACTAGCATCTTCCAATGAGCAGTTCTTC. Protein sequence: CASSYGLASSNEQFF. The V call is TRBV5-4, the J call TRBJ2-1; 8 bases are a match to TRBD2. J gave up 6 bases and V 3 bases, and 8 bases lay outside the gene matches. Germline V gives CDR1 SGHNT, CDR2 YYREEE (reference sequence). CDR3 length: 15 residues.

This chain joins TRBV7-2 and TRBJ2-3, with 11 bases identical to TRBD2. J gave up 5 bases and V 4 bases, and 8 bases lay outside the gene matches. The germline CDR1 and CDR2 sequences are SGHTA and FQGNSA. CDR3 length: 16 residues. CDR3 nucleotide sequence: TGTGCCAGCAGCTACACTAGCGGGGGATTAGGAGATACGCAGTATTTT. Encoded protein: CASSYTSGGLGDTQYF.

The rearrangement links TRBV19 to TRBJ2-6; TRBD2 might be the D (5 bases). This CDR3 is built from 15 residues. The germline V gene has CDR1 LNHDA and CDR2 SQIVND (reference sequence). The germline V and J ends were trimmed by 6 bases and 0 bases, with 9 bases remaining between them. This chain's CDR3 is CASRLDYSGANVLTF. DNA of the CDR3: TGTGCCAGTAGGCTAGACTACTCTGGGGCCAACGTCCTGACTTTC. Full variable domain (rest looked up from reference TRBV19 and TRBJ2-6): DGGITQSPKYLFRKEGQNVTLSCEQNLNHDAMYWYRQDPGQGLRLIYYSQIVNDFQKGDIAEGYSVSREKKESFPLTVTSAQKNPTAFYLCASRLDYSGANVLTFGAGSRLTVL.

J is TRBJ1-1 and V is TRBV20-1, with D tentatively TRBD1 (6 bases). The CDR3 sequence is 10 residues long. Trimming left V 5 bases short and J 8 bases short, with 9 bases between. The germline V gene encodes CDR1 DFQATT and CDR2 SNEGSKA (reference sequence). The CDR3 DNA follows: TGCAGTGCTCTAGACAGGGAAGCTTTCTTT. Translation: CSALDREAFF.

The J gene is TRBJ2-1, the V gene TRBV5-1, with 7 bases identical to TRBD2. Looked up from germline, CDR1 is SGHRS and CDR2 is YFSETQ. There are 16 residues in the CDR3. Trimming at V came to 4 bases and at J to 7 bases, leaving 14 bases not matched to a gene. Here the CDR3 DNA reads TGCGCCAGCAGCAAGCGATCCGGGACTACCGGAAATGAGCAGTTCTTC. It codes for CASSKRSGTTGNEQFF.

This sequence joins TRBV28 and TRBJ1-1; the D gene is possibly TRBD1 (6 bases). The CDR3 length is 13 residues. V lost 5 bases, J lost 7 bases, and 14 bases lay in between. From germline, CDR1 is MDHEN and CDR2 SYDVKM. CDR3 residues: CASSLGQTIEAFF. CDR3 in DNA: TGTGCCAGCAGTCTTGGACAGACAATTGAAGCTTTCTTT.

CDR3 loop: CASSEGRAGANVLTF. For the CDR3, the DNA is TGTGCCAGCAGTGAAGGGCGGGCTGGGGCCAACGTCCTGACTTTC. The chain is built from TRBV2 and TRBJ2-6; TRBD2 might be the D (5 bases). Germline assignment: CDR1 SNHLY and CDR2 FYNNEI. V shed 1 base and J shed 2 bases, with 6 bases lying between them. This CDR3 region has 15 residues.

V gene TRBV25-1 combines with J gene TRBJ1-4; no firm D call. The ends were cut back, 0 bases at V and 2 bases at J, with 10 bases in the middle. This CDR3 is built from 16 residues. Germline V gene data show CDR1 as MGHDK and CDR2 as SYGVNS. CDR3: CASSEYWRPTNEKLFF. The DNA of the CDR3 is TGTGCCAGCAGTGAATATTGGCGGCCTACTAATGAAAAACTGTTTTTT.

The chain carries TRBV28 and TRBJ2-5, with TRBD2 matching over 12 bases. This CDR3 comprises 16 residues. Trimming cost V 5 bases and J 1 base; bases outside gene matches: 5. Germline loops: CDR1 MDHEN, CDR2 SYDVKM. In DNA, the CDR3 is TGTGCCAGCAGTCCTCTACTAGCGGGGGGCCAAGAGACCCAGTACTTC. Its protein is CASSPLLAGGQETQYF.

V gene TRBV11-2 combines with J gene TRBJ2-1, with 8 nucleotides matching TRBD1. The CDR3 extends over 15 amino acids. From germline, CDR1 is SGHAT and CDR2 FQNNGV. V lost 1 base and J lost 8; bases outside the gene matches: 7. CDR3 in amino acids: CASSLAGGVFDEQFF. The CDR3 DNA sequence: TGTGCCAGCAGCTTAGCAGGGGGCGTATTCGATGAGCAGTTCTTC.

Here the CDR3 DNA reads TGTGCCAGCAGCGCGACATTTATGAACACTGAAGCTTTCTTT. Protein sequence: CASSATFMNTEAFF. This rearrangement joins TRBV11-2 to TRBJ1-1; D call uncertain. The germline V gene has CDR1 SGHAT and CDR2 FQNNGV. The V gene lost 5 bases and the J gene lost 0 bases, with 10 bases spanning the gap. There are 14 residues in the CDR3.

This clone was detected only a few times. CDR3 nucleotide sequence: TGTGCCAGCAGTTCCCTCCGAGAGCAGCCCCAGCATTTT. Translated: CASSSLREQPQHF. The chain has TRBV27 and TRBJ1-5; D ambiguous. Trimming took off 4 bases at V and 7 bases at J, with 11 bases between the two ends. Germline lookup yields CDR1 MNHEY and CDR2 SMNVEV (reference sequence). CDR3 size: 13 residues.

This rearrangement joins TRBV18 to TRBJ2-1, with 9 bases aligning to TRBD2. The CDR3 is made up of 15 amino acids. The V segment lost 1 base and the J segment 6 bases; nucleotides outside the gene matches: 4. In germline, CDR1 is KGHSH, CDR2 LQKENI. The CDR3 DNA reads as TGTGCCAGCTCACCACTAGCGGGGGCTTCCAATGAGCAGTTCTTC. Its protein is CASSPLAGASNEQFF.

This clone came up once. The V and J genes are TRBV7-8 and TRBJ2-1; D may be TRBD1 (5 bases). This CDR3 contains 13 residues. The V end was cut by 1 base, the J end by 9 bases, with 10 bases between. CDR1 and CDR2 from the germline V gene are SGHVS and FQNEAQ. The chain's CDR3 is CASSLGQGSEQFF. The CDR3 nucleotides are TGTGCCAGCAGCTTAGGTCAGGGCAGTGAGCAGTTCTTC.

This chain connects TRBV18 to TRBJ2-4; 7 bases fit TRBD1. With V trimmed by 6 bases and J by 5 bases, 10 bases remained unmatched. Germline V gene lookup returns CDR1 KGHSH and CDR2 LQKENI. This CDR3 region has 15 residues. The DNA for the CDR3 is TGTGCCAGCTCGCGACAGGGTGTGATCCAAAACATTCAGTACTTC. It is translated as CASSRQGVIQNIQYF.

The CDR3 nucleotides read TGTGCCAGCAGTGAAAACTCCCGGGATGAGCAGTTCTTC. Protein: CASSENSRDEQFF. The chain has TRBV6-1 and TRBJ2-1; D is ambiguous. Germline CDR1 and CDR2: MNHNS and SASEGT. The germline V and J ends were trimmed by 2 bases and 8 bases, with 10 bases remaining between them. CDR3 length equals 13 residues.

This clone was counted only a few times. The chain combines TRBV19 with TRBJ1-1; possible D gene TRBD1, 6 bases. CDR1 and CDR2 (germline): LNHDA, SQIVND (reference sequence). The CDR3 runs 14 residues. Trimming took 6 bases from V and 1 from J, leaving 12 bases between them. The CDR3 nucleotides read TGTGCCAGTAGGCGACAGGCTGGGAACACTGAAGCTTTCTTT. Translation: CASRRQAGNTEAFF.

The chain couples TRBV30 to TRBJ1-3, with a weak D call TRBD1 (5 bases). V shed 8 bases and J shed 2 bases, with 16 bases lying between them. The V gene's germline CDR1 is GTSNPN and CDR2 SVGIG (reference sequence). The CDR3 totals 14 residues. CDR3 nucleotide sequence: TGTGCCCAAGGGACGGGGGGACCTGGAAACACCATATATTTT. Translation: CAQGTGGPGNTIYF.

The chain joins TRBV7-7 to TRBJ2-1; a weak D match, TRBD2 (5 bases). The CDR3 totals 15 residues. Trimming took 1 base from V and 0 from J, leaving 7 bases between them. Looked up from germline, CDR1 is SSHAT and CDR2 is FNYEAQ (reference sequence). The CDR3 coding sequence is TGTGCCAGCAGCTTAGACAGCGGCTCCTACAATGAGCAGTTCTTC. Translating it yields CASSLDSGSYNEQFF. Complete variable domain (other parts from reference TRBV7-7 and TRBJ2-1): GAGVSQSPRYKVTKRGQDVTLRCDPISSHATLYWYQQALGQGPEFLTYFNYEAQPDKSGLPSDRFSAERPEGSISTLTIQRTEQRDSAMYRCASSLDSGSYNEQFFGPGTRLTVL.

The V call is TRBV4-1, the J call TRBJ2-2; 9 nucleotides agree with TRBD1. The V gene end was trimmed by 3 bases and the J gene end by 5 bases; junction bases not matched to a gene: 7. Germline CDR1 MGHRA, CDR2 YSYEKL. The CDR3 runs 16 residues. In nucleotides, the CDR3 is TGCGCCAGCAGCCACCTTGGGACAGGGTTAACCGGGGAGCTGTTTTTT. This codes for CASSHLGTGLTGELFF.

V gene TRBV29-1 combines with J gene TRBJ1-1; the D is unclear. Germline V lookup: CDR1 SQVTM, CDR2 ANQGSEA. V was shortened by 3 bases and J by 5 bases, with 16 bases between the two germline ends. The CDR3 consists of 14 residues. The CDR3 spells CSVELNWASTEAFF. CDR3 coding DNA: TGCAGCGTTGAGTTGAACTGGGCGAGTACTGAAGCTTTCTTT.

The chain couples TRBV6-5 to TRBJ2-3; 14 bases match TRBD2. J gave up 4 bases and V 4 bases, and 1 base lay outside the gene matches. Germline V gives CDR1 MNHEY, CDR2 SVGAGI. CDR3 length: 15 amino acids. The CDR3 is CASSWTSGGPDTQYF. In nucleotides, the CDR3 is TGTGCCAGCAGTTGGACTAGCGGGGGGCCAGATACGCAGTATTTT.

The V and J genes are TRBV10-3 and TRBJ1-3; D gene ambiguous. The V gene lost 0 bases and the J gene lost 0 bases, with 9 bases spanning the gap. The CDR3 consists of 16 residues. Per germline, CDR1 ENHRY and CDR2 SYGVKD. This CDR3 reads CAISESASVSGNTIYF. In nucleotides, the CDR3 is TGTGCCATCAGTGAGTCTGCGTCTGTCTCTGGAAACACCATATATTTT.

CDR3 loop: CASSPEGQGGKLFF. The CDR3 bases are TGTGCCAGCTCACCTGAAGGACAGGGTGGAAAACTGTTTTTT. The chain uses TRBV18 and TRBJ1-4, with 8 bases identical to TRBD1. Germline V gives CDR1 KGHSH, CDR2 LQKENI. This CDR3 is built from 14 residues. Trimming took 3 bases from V and 10 from J; bases not matched to a gene: 7.

This chain uses TRBV6-6 with TRBJ1-6; the match to TRBD1 covers 7 bases. There are 15 residues in the CDR3. V shed 2 bases and J 9 bases; nucleotides not matched to a gene: 7. Germline lookup yields CDR1 MNHNY and CDR2 SVGAGI (reference sequence). The DNA for the CDR3 is TGTGCCAGCAGTTACCGAGGGGGCGAGGGTTCACCCCTCCACTTT. It is translated as CASSYRGGEGSPLHF.

The chain has TRBV28 and TRBJ1-5; D is ambiguous. Germline V gene sequence: CDR1 MDHEN, CDR2 SYDVKM. The length of the CDR3 is 15 residues. Trimming stripped 6 bases from V and 2 bases from J, with 14 bases between. The CDR3 bases are TGTGCCAGCAGCCCAATTAAGGGAGGCAATCAGCCCCAGCATTTT. This encodes CASSPIKGGNQPQHF.

In its sample, this clone was seen a few times. The chain combines TRBV19 with TRBJ2-7; tentative D call: TRBD1 (5 bases). CDR3 length: 15 amino acids. The V gene lost 5 bases and the J gene lost 0 bases, with 14 bases spanning the gap. The V gene's germline CDR1 is LNHDA and CDR2 SQIVND (reference sequence). CDR3 coding DNA: TGTGCCAGTAGTGGGAACAGGTTGGGCTCCTACGAGCAGTACTTC. Translated: CASSGNRLGSYEQYF.